These 6 T cell receptor beta chains originate from one sample sequenced in a study of glioma-infiltrating T cells. Using RNA template, CDR3s of TCR alpha and beta were amplified with iRepertoire arm-PCR. TCRdb called the multiplex PCR reads again in MiXCR, with one record for every CDR3 protein. The data contain about 94,000 distinct CDR3 sequences, 23% of them singletons. The sequencing input was glioma tissue, nonneoplastic brain tissue, or PBMCs (not recorded which). The source of these receptors is a human donor with low-grade glioma or glioblastoma, undergoing nonglioma brain surgery, or in good health (not recorded which).

The V and J genes are TRBV5-1 and TRBJ2-3, with D unresolved. V gave up 5 bases and J gave up 6 bases, with 19 bases separating them. The CDR3 is 15 residues long. Per the germline V gene, CDR1 is SGHRS and CDR2 is YFSETQ. The DNA for the CDR3 is TGCGCCAGCAGGGTAGAGGCGTTGCCCACTGATACGCAGTATTTT. It specifies CASRVEALPTDTQYF.

In this sample, this clonotype turned up many times. J is TRBJ1-2 and V is TRBV20-1; the D gene is possibly TRBD1 (5 bases). Germline V gene data show CDR1 as DFQATT and CDR2 as SNEGSKA (reference sequence). There are 12 residues in the CDR3. V lost 0 bases, J lost 8 bases, and 10 bases lay in between. The DNA for the CDR3 is TGCAGTGCTAGAGATCGACAGCGGGGCTACACCTTC. Protein: CSARDRQRGYTF.

This clonotype was recorded many times. This chain connects TRBV20-1 to TRBJ2-5; D possibly matches TRBD1 or TRBD2 (7 bases each). Trimming took off 0 bases at V and 4 bases at J, with 21 bases between the two ends. The V gene's germline CDR1 is DFQATT and CDR2 SNEGSKA (reference sequence). The CDR3 loop spans 17 amino acids. Here the CDR3 reads CSARDPFDREGPETQYF. CDR3 sequence (DNA): TGCAGTGCTAGAGACCCATTCGACAGGGAGGGTCCAGAGACCCAGTACTTC.

This clonotype was observed many times. The chain links TRBV2 to TRBJ2-3, with D tentatively TRBD2 (5 bases). The V end lost 8 bases, the J end lost 0 bases, and 15 bases lay between the germline ends. This CDR3 region has 15 residues. Germline CDR1 is SNHLY and CDR2 is FYNNEI. The CDR3 DNA reads TGTGCCAGCTCAAGTCGTAGGACTAGCACAGATACGCAGTATTTT. Amino acids: CASSSRRTSTDTQYF.

The sample holds a few counts of this clonotype. The chain carries TRBV29-1 and TRBJ1-2; D is ambiguous. Germline V gives CDR1 SQVTM, CDR2 ANQGSEA. V gave up 7 bases and J gave up 2 bases, with 20 bases separating them. The CDR3 extends over 15 amino acids. The CDR3 bases are TGCAGCGCCGCCTCTTTGGCCTCATCAAACTATGGCTACACCTTC. Translating gives CSAASLASSNYGYTF. Supplemented by reference TRBV29-1 and TRBJ1-2, the full variable domain reads SAVISQKPSRDICQRGTSLTIQCQVDSQVTMMFWYRQQPGQSLTLIATANQGSEATYESGFVIDKFPISRPNLTFSTLTVSNMSPEDSSIYLCSAASLASSNYGYTFGSGTRLTVV.

Remarks on this clonotype: It may be a read error: a sequence one base away is much more abundant. The rearrangement uses TRBV7-9 and TRBJ1-4, with D maybe TRBD1 (6 bases). Germline values: CDR1 SEHNR, CDR2 FQNEAQ (reference sequence). V was cut by 5 bases and J by 8 bases, with 18 bases left in between. The CDR3 consists of 15 residues. CDR3 amino acids: CASSIGGAREEKLFF. Written as DNA, the CDR3 is TGTGCCAGCAGCATAGGGGGGGCGCGAGAAGAAAAACTGTTTTTT.